This is a list of T cell receptor beta chains from one sample in a study of shared clonotypes between healthy human individuals. Method: immunoSEQ multiplex PCR; TCRdb's copy keeps in-frame clones and lacks some. The table records about 2.1 million clones, around 93% of them present only once. The sequencing sample was made of naive CD8+ T cells from PBMCs. Source of these receptors: a man between 18 and 29 years old in good health. Some clones in this sample may be carry-over from other donors' samples. CDR3s include the opening cysteine and the closing phenylalanine or tryptophan. Fields, in order: V gene, J gene, clone size, D gene, CDR3 length, CDR3 DNA, CDR3 protein. A D gene is named only where the DNA matches it firmly. Where a row states a size, it is once, few, many or the class of an expanded clone; other rows omit it.

TRBV18	TRBJ2-7	NA	NA	14	TGTGCCAGCTCACCTCCCGACAGGACCTACGAGCAGTACTTC	CASSPPDRTYEQYF
TRBV5-4	TRBJ1-1	few	NA	16	TGTGCCAGCAGCTTGGCCCCAGCTTCGGTGAACACTGAAGCTTTCTTT	CASSLAPASVNTEAFF
TRBV7-9	TRBJ2-1	NA	TRBD1	12	TGTGCCAGCAGGCCGGCTTGGGACAGTCTGTTCTTC	CASRPAWDSLFF
TRBV19	TRBJ2-7	NA	NA	13	TGTGCCAGTAGTTCTGGGCTGGACTACGAGCAGTACTTC	CASSSGLDYEQYF
TRBV5-6	TRBJ2-7	NA	TRBD1	16	TGTGCCAGCAGCAGGATACAGGGGGAACTTATCTACGAGCAGTACTTC	CASSRIQGELIYEQYF
TRBV7-9	TRBJ1-1	once	NA	14	TGTGCCAGCAGCCCCCCTTTTTCAGGCACTGAAGCTTTCTTT	CASSPPFSGTEAFF
TRBV27	TRBJ1-2	NA	NA	16	TGTGCCAGCAGTTTATCTTACGGGGATTCCGCATATGGCTACACCTTC	CASSLSYGDSAYGYTF
TRBV7-9	TRBJ2-5	NA	NA	15	TGTGCCAGCAGCTTAAGCTCTGGCCTCCAAGAGACCCAGTACTTC	CASSLSSGLQETQYF
TRBV15	TRBJ1-1	NA	TRBD1	15	TGTGCCACCAGCAGCGGGACAGGGAGGAATACTGAAGCTTTCTTT	CATSSGTGRNTEAFF
TRBV13	TRBJ2-1	NA	TRBD1	16	TGTGCCAGCAGCCCGGAAACAGGGGGCAACGGCAATGAGCAGTTCTTC	CASSPETGGNGNEQFF
TRBV10-2	TRBJ2-7	NA	NA	12	TGCGCCAGCAGTGAAGTCCGTTACGAGCAGTACTTC	CASSEVRYEQYF
TRBV28	TRBJ1-5	few	NA	15	TGTGCCAGCAGTTTACCGGGGGGTAGGGATCAGCCCCAGCATTTT	CASSLPGGRDQPQHF
TRBV14	TRBJ2-7	NA	TRBD2	14	TGTGCCAGCAGCCAGGCTAGCGGGAGCCACGAGCAGTACTTC	CASSQASGSHEQYF
TRBV9	TRBJ2-1	NA	NA	13	TGTGCCAGCAGCCCGTTTTCGGGGGATGAGCAGTTCTTC	CASSPFSGDEQFF
TRBV11-3	TRBJ2-1	NA	TRBD1	14	TGTGCCAGCAGCTCGACAGGGGGCTTGGATGAGCAGTTCTTC	CASSSTGGLDEQFF
TRBV10-3	TRBJ2-7	once	NA	11	TGTGCCATCAGCGCAGGTAACGAGCAGTACTTC	CAISAGNEQYF
TRBV27	TRBJ2-2	NA	TRBD1	16	TGTGCCAGCAGTTCTCGACAGGGGTGGGCCACCGGGGAGCTGTTTTTT	CASSSRQGWATGELFF
TRBV13	TRBJ1-1	few	TRBD1	13	TGTGCCAGCAGCTCCGGACAGGGGCCTGAAGCTTTCTTT	CASSSGQGPEAFF
TRBV10-3	TRBJ1-1	NA	TRBD1	15	TGTGCCGTCTATCCGGGGGCAGGGGGGAACACTGAAGCTTTCTTT	CAVYPGAGGNTEAFF
TRBV27	TRBJ1-4	NA	NA	14	TGTGCCAGCAGTCCTCGGGACGTAAAAGTAGGACTGTTTTTT	CASSPRDVKVGLFF
TRBV4-3	TRBJ1-3	NA	TRBD1	18	TGCGCCAGCAGCCAAAATCCGCCCGGGACAGGGTCAGGAAACACCATATATTTT	CASSQNPPGTGSGNTIYF
TRBV28	TRBJ1-2	NA	NA	13	TGTGCCAGCTTCCGTGGCCAATTCTATGGCTACACCTTC	CASFRGQFYGYTF
TRBV29-1	TRBJ2-1	NA	TRBD2	15	TGCAGCGTTGAGGGCGGGAGGAGCTCCTACAATGAGCAGTTCTTC	CSVEGGRSSYNEQFF
TRBV11-1	TRBJ1-2	NA	TRBD1	15	TGTGCCAGCAGCGGCCGAGGAGGGGGCGCTGATGGCTACACCTTC	CASSGRGGGADGYTF
TRBV28	TRBJ2-7	NA	NA	14	TGTGCCAGCAGTTTATCAGGGTCATCCTACGAGCAGTACTTC	CASSLSGSSYEQYF
TRBV19	TRBJ2-2	NA	NA	17	TGTGCCAGTAGTATAGACAGGGAGTTTTGGGGCACCGGGGAGCTGTTTTTT	CASSIDREFWGTGELFF
TRBV29-1	TRBJ2-1	NA	TRBD2	14	TGCAGCGTTACCGGGACTACTCGCGTCGGTGAGCAGTTCTTC	CSVTGTTRVGEQFF
TRBV7-9	TRBJ2-5	NA	NA	13	TGTGCCAGCAGCCAGGGGCTAGAAGAGACCCAGTACTTC	CASSQGLEETQYF
TRBV7-8	TRBJ1-2	NA	NA	16	TGTGCCAGCAGCCGGACCCGAGAGGGAACTAACTATGGCTACACCTTC	CASSRTREGTNYGYTF
TRBV6-1	TRBJ1-1	NA	NA	17	TGTGCCAGCAGTGAATTCGTTGGTATGGGTTTTGGCACTGAAGCTTTCTTT	CASSEFVGMGFGTEAFF
TRBV19	TRBJ1-1	NA	NA	12	TGTGCCAGTAGGCCACACACAGAGGAAGCTTTCTTT	CASRPHTEEAFF
TRBV5-5	TRBJ2-7	NA	TRBD1	15	TGTGCCAGCAGCAAACGCTGGGACAGGGGGTACGAGCAGTACTTC	CASSKRWDRGYEQYF
TRBV6-1	TRBJ2-7	NA	TRBD1	14	TGTGCCAGCAGTGCCTCGGGACAGCCCTACGAGCAGTACTTC	CASSASGQPYEQYF
TRBV28	TRBJ2-5	NA	NA	12	TGTGCCAGCAGTTTAATCGGGGAGACCCAGTACTTC	CASSLIGETQYF
TRBV7-8	TRBJ2-7	NA	NA	12	TGTGCCAGCACCCTCATGCCCTACGAGCAGTACTTC	CASTLMPYEQYF
TRBV2	TRBJ2-7	once	NA	15	TGTGCCAGCAGTGATATAGCGGAAAGCTCCTACGAGCAGTACTTC	CASSDIAESSYEQYF
TRBV27	TRBJ2-7	NA	NA	11	TGTGCCAGCTCCAAGAGGTACGAGCAGTACTTC	CASSKRYEQYF
TRBV9	TRBJ2-7	NA	NA	13	TGTGCCAGCAGCGCAGCCCCGACCTACGAGCAGTACTTC	CASSAAPTYEQYF
TRBV19	TRBJ2-1	NA	NA	13	TGTGCCAGTAGTATTGTGTCTGGGAATGAGCAGTTCTTC	CASSIVSGNEQFF
TRBV4-3	TRBJ2-7	NA	TRBD1	15	TGCGCCAGCAGCCAAGAGGGACAGCAAGACTACGAGCAGTACTTC	CASSQEGQQDYEQYF
TRBV28	TRBJ2-1	NA	TRBD2	15	TGTGCCAGCAGACCTACTAGCGGGAGCTACAATGAGCAGTTCTTC	CASRPTSGSYNEQFF
TRBV7-9	TRBJ2-2	NA	NA	14	TGTGCCAGCAGCTTAAAGGGGGACCCCGGGGAGCTGTTTTTT	CASSLKGDPGELFF
TRBV7-8	TRBJ2-7	once	NA	15	TGTGCCAGCAGCCCCGCCGGCGGCTCTCCCTACGAGCAGTACTTC	CASSPAGGSPYEQYF
TRBV7-9	TRBJ2-1	NA	TRBD2	11	TGTGCCAGCACCCGAGGGGAGGGTAGCTTCTTC	CASTRGEGSFF
TRBV27	TRBJ2-7	NA	TRBD2	14	TGTGCCAGCAGTTTGTTAGCGGGAGTCCACGAGCAGTACTTC	CASSLLAGVHEQYF
TRBV5-1	TRBJ2-7	NA	TRBD1	15	TGCGCCAGCAGGACGGACAGGGACATCGGTTACGAGCAGTACTTC	CASRTDRDIGYEQYF
TRBV27	TRBJ2-7	NA	NA	13	TGTGCCAGCAGTCCCAATCGACGGTCCGAGCAGTACTTC	CASSPNRRSEQYF
TRBV7-2	TRBJ2-1	NA	TRBD2	15	TGTGCCAGCAGCTACGGGACTAGCGGTTACAATGAGCAGTTCTTC	CASSYGTSGYNEQFF
TRBV28	TRBJ1-2	NA	NA	13	TGTGCCAGCAGTCCCGAAGGCACAGAGGGCTACACCTTC	CASSPEGTEGYTF
TRBV6-5	TRBJ2-7	NA	NA	13	TGTGCCAGCAGCCGGCGTATGGAAGACGAGCAGTACTTC	CASSRRMEDEQYF
TRBV27	TRBJ2-1	NA	TRBD1	13	TGTGCGTGCAGGGGGCTTTCCTACAATGAGCAGTTCTTC	CACRGLSYNEQFF
TRBV27	TRBJ2-1	NA	TRBD2	16	TGTGCCAGCAGCGGACTTGGGGGGGTCCCCTACAATGAGCAGTTCTTC	CASSGLGGVPYNEQFF
TRBV27	TRBJ2-7	NA	NA	15	TGTGCCAGCAGTTTAGCGGCAGGGGCGGCCTACGAGCAGTACTTC	CASSLAAGAAYEQYF
TRBV9	TRBJ1-2	NA	NA	17	TGTGCCAGCAGCGTAGAGGGGCGGGAACCCATGGACTATGGCTACACCTTC	CASSVEGREPMDYGYTF
TRBV29-1	TRBJ1-1	few	NA	10	TGCAGCGTTGTTGGGTTCGAAGCTTTCTTT	CSVVGFEAFF
TRBV9	TRBJ1-1	NA	NA	14	TGTGCCAGCAGCGTAGGCAGCCTGAACACTGAAGCTTTCTTT	CASSVGSLNTEAFF
TRBV6-6	TRBJ2-5	few	NA	14	TGTGCCAGCAGCCCGACCAGGGTACAAGAGACCCAGTACTTC	CASSPTRVQETQYF